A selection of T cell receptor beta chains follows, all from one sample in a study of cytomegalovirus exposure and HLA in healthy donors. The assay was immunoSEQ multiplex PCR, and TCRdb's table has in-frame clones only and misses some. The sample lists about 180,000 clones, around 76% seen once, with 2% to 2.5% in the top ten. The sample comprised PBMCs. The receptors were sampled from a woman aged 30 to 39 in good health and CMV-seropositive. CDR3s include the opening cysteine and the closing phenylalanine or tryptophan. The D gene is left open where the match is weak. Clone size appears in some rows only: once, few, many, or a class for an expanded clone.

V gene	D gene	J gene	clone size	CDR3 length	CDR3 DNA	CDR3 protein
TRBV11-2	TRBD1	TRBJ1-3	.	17	TGTGCCAGCAGCCCCCGACCGGGACAGGGGGCTGGAAACACCATATATTTT	CASSPRPGQGAGNTIYF
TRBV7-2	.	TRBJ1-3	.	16	TGTGCCAGCAGCTTAGGTGGTCCAGGCGCTGGAAACACCATATATTTT	CASSLGGPGAGNTIYF
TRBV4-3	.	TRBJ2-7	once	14	TGCGCCAGCAGCCAAGGGCAGGGGTCCTACGAGCAGTACTTC	CASSQGQGSYEQYF
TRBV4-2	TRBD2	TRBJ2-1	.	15	TGTGCCAGCAGCCAAGATGCAGCGGGGGGCGATGAGCAGTTCTTC	CASSQDAAGGDEQFF
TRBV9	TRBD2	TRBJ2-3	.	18	TGTGCCAGCAGCGGGGGGCCCCGGGCTAGCGGGGGCGTAGATACGCAGTATTTT	CASSGGPRASGGVDTQYF
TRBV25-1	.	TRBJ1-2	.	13	TGTGCCAGCAGTGACGCGGGGAACTATGGCTACACCTTC	CASSDAGNYGYTF
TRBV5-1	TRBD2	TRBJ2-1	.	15	TGCGCCAGCAGCTCACTAGCGGGGGGGCACAATGAGCAGTTCTTC	CASSSLAGGHNEQFF
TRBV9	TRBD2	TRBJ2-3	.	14	TGTGCCAGCTCCAGCGGGGGGAGCACAGATACGCAGTATTTT	CASSSGGSTDTQYF
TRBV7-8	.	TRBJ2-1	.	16	TGTGCCAGCAGCTTAAGTTCGCAGGGGGGCGGAAATGAGCAGTTCTTC	CASSLSSQGGGNEQFF
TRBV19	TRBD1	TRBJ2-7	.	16	TGTGCCAGTAGTATTCTACCGGGACAGGGGGTAGACGAGCAGTACTTC	CASSILPGQGVDEQYF
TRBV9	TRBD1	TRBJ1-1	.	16	TGTGCCAGCAGCTCTGGGGGGACAGGGGGCGACACTGAAGCTTTCTTT	CASSSGGTGGDTEAFF
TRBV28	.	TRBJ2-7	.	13	TGTGCCAGCAGTTTGGGAGGTTTCTACGAGCAGTACTTC	CASSLGGFYEQYF
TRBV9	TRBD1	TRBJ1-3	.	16	TGTGCCAGCAGCGGAACAGGGGAGAAGTCTGGAAACACCATATATTTT	CASSGTGEKSGNTIYF
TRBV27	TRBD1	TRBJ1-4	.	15	TGTGCCAGCAGTTTATTCGGGACAGGGGTCGAAAAACTGTTTTTT	CASSLFGTGVEKLFF
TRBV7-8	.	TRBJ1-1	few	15	TGTGCCAGCAGCTTAGTAACAGGGATGAACACTGAAGCTTTCTTT	CASSLVTGMNTEAFF
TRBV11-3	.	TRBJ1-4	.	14	TGTGCCAGCAGCTGGAGTGGGACTAATGAAAAACTGTTTTTT	CASSWSGTNEKLFF
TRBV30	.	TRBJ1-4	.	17	TGTGCCTGGAGTCCGCTCCGTGACAGTTCAACTAATGAAAAACTGTTTTTT	CAWSPLRDSSTNEKLFF
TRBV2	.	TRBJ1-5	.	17	TGTGCCAGCAGTGAAGTTCTGACAGCTACTAGCAATCAGCCCCAGCATTTT	CASSEVLTATSNQPQHF
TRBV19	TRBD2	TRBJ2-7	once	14	TGTGCCAGTAGCGCTAGCGGGGGCGAGTACGAGCAGTACTTC	CASSASGGEYEQYF
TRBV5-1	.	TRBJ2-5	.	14	TGCGCCAGCAGCCTCCGGGACTCCCAAGAGACCCAGTACTTC	CASSLRDSQETQYF
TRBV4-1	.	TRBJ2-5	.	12	TGCGCCAGCAGCCAAGATCGAGAGACCCAGTACTTC	CASSQDRETQYF
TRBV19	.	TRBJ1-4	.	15	TGTGCCAGTAGTGGATCAGGGGAACCCAATGAAAAACTGTTTTTT	CASSGSGEPNEKLFF
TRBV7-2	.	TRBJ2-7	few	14	TGTGCCAGCAGCTTATGGCAGAGCGCCTACGAGCAGTACTTC	CASSLWQSAYEQYF
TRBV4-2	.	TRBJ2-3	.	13	TGTGCCAGCGGAACTATTGGAACAGATACGCAGTATTTT	CASGTIGTDTQYF
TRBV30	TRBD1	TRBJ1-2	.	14	TGTGCCTGGACCGGGGACAGGGGACACTATGGCTACACCTTC	CAWTGDRGHYGYTF
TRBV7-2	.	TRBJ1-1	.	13	TGTGCCAGCAGCCAAGACAGAAACACTGAAGCTTTCTTT	CASSQDRNTEAFF
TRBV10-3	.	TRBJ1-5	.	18	TGTGCCATCAGCGAAGTGCGGGACGGAGAGGATAGCAATCAGCCCCAGCATTTT	CAISEVRDGEDSNQPQHF